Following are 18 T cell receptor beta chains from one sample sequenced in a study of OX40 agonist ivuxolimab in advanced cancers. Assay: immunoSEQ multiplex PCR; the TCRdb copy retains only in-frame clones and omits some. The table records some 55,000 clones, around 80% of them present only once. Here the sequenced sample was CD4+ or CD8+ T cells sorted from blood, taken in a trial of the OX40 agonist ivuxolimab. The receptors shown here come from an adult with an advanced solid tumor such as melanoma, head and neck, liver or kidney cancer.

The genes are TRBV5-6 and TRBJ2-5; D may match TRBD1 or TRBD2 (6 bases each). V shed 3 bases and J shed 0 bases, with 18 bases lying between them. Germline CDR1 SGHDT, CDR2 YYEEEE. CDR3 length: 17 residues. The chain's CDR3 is CASSWGALAVNQETQYF. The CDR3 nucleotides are TGTGCCAGCAGCTGGGGGGCATTAGCGGTAAACCAAGAGACCCAGTACTTC.

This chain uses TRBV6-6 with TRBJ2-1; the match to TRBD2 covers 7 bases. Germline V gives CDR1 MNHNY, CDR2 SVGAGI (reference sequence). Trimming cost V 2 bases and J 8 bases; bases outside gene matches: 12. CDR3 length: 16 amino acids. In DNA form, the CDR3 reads TGTGCCAGCAGTTACCCCCCTGAAGCGGGGTTGGATGAGCAGTTCTTC. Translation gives CASSYPPEAGLDEQFF.

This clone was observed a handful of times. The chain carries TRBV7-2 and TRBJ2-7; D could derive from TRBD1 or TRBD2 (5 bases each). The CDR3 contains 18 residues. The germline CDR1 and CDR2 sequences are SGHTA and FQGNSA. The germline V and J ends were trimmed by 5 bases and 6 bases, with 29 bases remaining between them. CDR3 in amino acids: CASSPPGRGPGHFGEQYF. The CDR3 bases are TGTGCCAGCAGCCCCCCGGGTCGGGGCCCTGGCCATTTTGGCGAGCAGTACTTC.

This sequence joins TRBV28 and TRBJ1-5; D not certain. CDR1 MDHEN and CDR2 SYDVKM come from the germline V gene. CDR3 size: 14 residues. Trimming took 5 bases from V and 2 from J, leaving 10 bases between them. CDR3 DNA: TGTGCCAGCAGTCCCTCTCTTGGCAATCAGCCCCAGCATTTT. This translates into CASSPSLGNQPQHF. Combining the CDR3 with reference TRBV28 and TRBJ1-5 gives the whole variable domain DVKVTQSSRYLVKRTGEKVFLECVQDMDHENMFWYRQDPGLGLRLIYFSYDVKMKEKGDIPEGYSVSREKKERFSLILESASTNQTSMYLCASSPSLGNQPQHFGDGTRLSIL.

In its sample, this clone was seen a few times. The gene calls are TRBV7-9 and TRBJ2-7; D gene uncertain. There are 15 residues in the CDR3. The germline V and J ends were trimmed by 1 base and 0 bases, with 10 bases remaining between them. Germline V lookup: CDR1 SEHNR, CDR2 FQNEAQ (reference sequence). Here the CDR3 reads CASSLVWSSSYEQYF. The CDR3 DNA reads TGTGCCAGCAGCTTAGTCTGGTCATCCTCCTACGAGCAGTACTTC.

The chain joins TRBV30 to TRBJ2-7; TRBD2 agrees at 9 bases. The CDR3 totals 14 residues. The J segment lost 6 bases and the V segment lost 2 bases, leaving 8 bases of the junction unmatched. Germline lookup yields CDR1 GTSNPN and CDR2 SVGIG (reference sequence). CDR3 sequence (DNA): TGTGCCTGGAGTAGCGGCGGGAGGGAGACCGAGCAGTACTTC. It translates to CAWSSGGRETEQYF.

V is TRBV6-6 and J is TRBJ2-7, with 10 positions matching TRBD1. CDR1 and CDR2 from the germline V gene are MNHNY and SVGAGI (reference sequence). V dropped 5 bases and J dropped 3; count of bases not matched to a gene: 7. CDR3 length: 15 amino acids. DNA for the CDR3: TGTGCCAGCAGTAAAGCACGGACAGGGGGCTACGAGCAGTACTTC. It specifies CASSKARTGGYEQYF.

The CDR3 DNA reads TGTGCCAGCAGCTTCACCCCCCTGGGGGGGCTTCCCAATGAGCAGTTCTTC. Amino acids: CASSFTPLGGLPNEQFF. The genes are TRBV7-9 and TRBJ2-1; D is possibly TRBD2 (7 bases). The CDR3 has 17 residues. V was trimmed by 3 bases and J by 6 bases, leaving 21 bases between them. In germline, CDR1 is SEHNR, CDR2 FQNEAQ (reference sequence).

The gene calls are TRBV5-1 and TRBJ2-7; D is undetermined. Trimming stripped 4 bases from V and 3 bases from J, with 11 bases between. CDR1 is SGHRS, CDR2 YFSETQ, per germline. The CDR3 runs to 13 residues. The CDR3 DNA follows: TGCGCCAGCAGCCCAGGTGGGTACTACGAGCAGTACTTC. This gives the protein CASSPGGYYEQYF.

The CDR3 reads CASSLASGLYNEQFF. The CDR3 DNA follows: TGCGCCAGCAGCTTGGCTAGCGGCCTCTACAATGAGCAGTTCTTC. The J gene is TRBJ2-1, the V gene TRBV5-1; 7 bases line up with TRBD2. The CDR3 is 15 amino acids. V trimming: 0 bases; J trimming: 3 bases; junction bases outside the gene matches: 3. Per the germline V gene, CDR1 is SGHRS and CDR2 is YFSETQ. Full variable domain (outside the CDR3, taken from reference TRBV5-1 and TRBJ2-1): KAGVTQTPRYLIKTRGQQVTLSCSPISGHRSVSWYQQTPGQGLQFLFEYFSETQRNKGNFPGRFSGRQFSNSRSEMNVSTLELGDSALYLCASSLASGLYNEQFFGPGTRLTVL.

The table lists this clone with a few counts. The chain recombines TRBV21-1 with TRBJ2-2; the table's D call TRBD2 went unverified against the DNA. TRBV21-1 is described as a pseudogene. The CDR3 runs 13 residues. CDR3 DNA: TGTGCCAGCAGCAACTCGAACACCGGGGAGCTGTTTTTT. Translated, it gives CASSNSNTGELFF.

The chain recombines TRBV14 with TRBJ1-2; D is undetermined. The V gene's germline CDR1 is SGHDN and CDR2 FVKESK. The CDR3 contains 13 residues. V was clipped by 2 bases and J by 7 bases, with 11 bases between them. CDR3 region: CASSQSLGIGYTF. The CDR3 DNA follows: TGTGCCAGCAGCCAATCCCTAGGGATTGGCTACACCTTC.

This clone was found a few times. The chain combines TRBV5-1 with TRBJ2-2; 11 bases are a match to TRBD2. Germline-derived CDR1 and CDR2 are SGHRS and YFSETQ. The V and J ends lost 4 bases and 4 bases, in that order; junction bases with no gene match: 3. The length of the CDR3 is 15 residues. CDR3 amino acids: CASSNSGRATGELFF. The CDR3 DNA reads TGCGCCAGCAGCAATAGCGGGAGGGCCACCGGGGAGCTGTTTTTT.

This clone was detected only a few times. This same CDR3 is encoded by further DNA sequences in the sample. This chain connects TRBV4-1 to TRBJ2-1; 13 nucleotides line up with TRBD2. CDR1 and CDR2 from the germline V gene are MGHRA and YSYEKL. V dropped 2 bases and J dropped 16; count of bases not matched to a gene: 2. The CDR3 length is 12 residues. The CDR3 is CASSQTSGREFF. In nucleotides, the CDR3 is TGCGCCAGCAGCCAAACTAGCGGGAGGGAATTCTTC.

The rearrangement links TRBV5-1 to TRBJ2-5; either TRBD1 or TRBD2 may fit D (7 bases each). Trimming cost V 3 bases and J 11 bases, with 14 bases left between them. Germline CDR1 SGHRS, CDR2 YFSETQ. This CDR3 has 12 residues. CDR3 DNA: TGCGCCAGCAGCTCAAGGGGGCGGGAGCAGTACTTC. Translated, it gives CASSSRGREQYF.

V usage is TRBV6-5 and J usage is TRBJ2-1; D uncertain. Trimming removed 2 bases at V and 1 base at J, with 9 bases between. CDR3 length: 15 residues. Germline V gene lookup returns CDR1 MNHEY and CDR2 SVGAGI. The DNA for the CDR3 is TGTGCCAGCAGTTACCAAAAACGGTCCTACAATGAGCAGTTCTTC. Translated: CASSYQKRSYNEQFF.

The CDR3 here is CASSQYYQGASYEQYF. DNA for the CDR3: TGCGCCAGCAGCCAATACTATCAGGGGGCCTCCTACGAGCAGTACTTC. The genes are TRBV4-3 and TRBJ2-7; 8 positions match TRBD1. V was clipped by 2 bases and J by 0 bases; unmatched bases: 6. The CDR3 contains 16 residues. Germline values: CDR1 LGHNA, CDR2 YSLEER.

This CDR3 reads CSAPGQGASEQYF. CDR3 sequence (DNA): TGCAGCGCCCCCGGACAGGGGGCGAGCGAGCAGTACTTC. The chain couples TRBV29-1 to TRBJ2-7, with 11 bases aligning to TRBD1. J lost 6 bases, V lost 7 bases, and 8 bases had no gene match. The CDR3 is 13 residues long. Germline V gene data show CDR1 as SQVTM and CDR2 as ANQGSEA.